The T cell receptor beta chain described here comes from a study of T-cell reconstitution after alpha-beta-depleted transplantation in children. Study-wide results and limits: The study reportedly traced alpha-beta T cells about two months after transplant to several hundred expanded graft clones. T-cell numbers and diversity, one year after transplant, stemmed largely from T cells that were newly produced. The study traced high day-60 TCRbeta diversity in some patients to surviving recipient T cells and thymic progenitors.

This CDR3 is built from 13 residues. V shed 8 bases and J 7 bases; nucleotides not matched to a gene: 7. CDR1 and CDR2 from the germline V gene are SGHTA and FQGNSA. Unique molecular identifiers were built into the TCRbeta library. TCRdb re-called the PCR reads through MiXCR, storing one row per CDR3 protein. The table shows a few hundred thousand distinct CDR3 sequences, with over 25% occurring only once. As to this clonotype: Its target is unknown.

The material was PBMCs, obtained before TCRalphabeta/CD19-depleted stem cell transplant. The TCR was taken from a boy younger than two with Wiskott-Aldrich syndrome, due to receive a stem cell transplant. V and J are TRBV7-2 and TRBJ2-1; 8 bases are a match to TRBD1. The CDR3 is CASRDRLENEQFF. CDR3 nucleotides: TGTGCCAGCCGGGACAGGCTGGAAAATGAGCAGTTCTTC.